This TCR beta chain comes out of a study of regulatory T cells in long-lasting Graves disease. For TCR beta, libraries came from iRepertoire HTBI primers and Arm-PCR of CDR3 regions. One entry per CDR3 protein results from TCRdb running MiXCR on the multiplex PCR reads. Of under 450,000 distinct CDR3 sequences in the sample, about 11% were seen once. This clonotype was observed at least ten times. The time point denotes: newly diagnosed GD, antithyroid drugs for less than 3 months. PBMC RNA served as the TCR library source. From an endocrinology department in Xi'an, China, came the patients. CDR1 and CDR2 from the germline V gene are SEHNR and FQNEAQ (reference sequence). This CDR3 comprises 14 residues. Trimming removed 5 bases from V and 3 bases from J; junction bases left unmatched: 6. The sample was also reused in another study, on T cells in Graves' hyperthyroidism and ophthalmopathy. That study adds: An absence of ophthalmopathy progression within 18 months meant stable Graves' hyperthyroidism.

The clonotype comes from a woman younger than 30 with Graves disease. Sequencing was performed on peripheral blood mononuclear cells (PBMCs), taken at new diagnosis, from a patient treated with antithyroid drugs. This chain links TRBV7-9 with TRBJ2-7; 8 bases are shared with TRBD1. In nucleotides, the CDR3 is TGTGCCAGCAGCGTCCAGGGGGCTGGCTACGAGCAGTACTTC. Its translation: CASSVQGAGYEQYF.